Listed here are 8 T cell receptor beta chains from one sample, sequenced in a study of early stage breast cancer tumors. The repertoire was sequenced with immunoSEQ multiplex PCR; TCRdb's copy has only in-frame clones and lacks some. Among around 51,000 clones, 78% were seen once, and the ten largest hold 3.4%. The specimen was blood. These TCRs come from a middle-aged person with breast cancer.

This clone has only a few counts. J is TRBJ1-1 and V is TRBV14; no firm D call. Trimming removed 4 bases from V and 4 bases from J, with 10 bases in between. CDR1 and CDR2 (germline): SGHDN, FVKESK. CDR3 size: 13 residues. For the CDR3, the DNA is TGTGCCAGCAGCCGGGCCCAGTCCACTGAAGCTTTCTTT. Residues: CASSRAQSTEAFF.

In its sample, this clone was seen a few times. CDR3 loop: CASSAGTGGYGYTF. CDR3 bases: TGTGCCAGCAGCGCGGGGACGGGGGGCTATGGCTACACCTTC. The rearrangement links TRBV5-6 to TRBJ1-2, with a weak D call TRBD1 (5 bases). V was trimmed by 4 bases and J by 4 bases, leaving 14 bases between them. CDR1 is SGHDT and CDR2 is YYEEEE in the germline V gene. The CDR3 sequence is 14 residues long.

The chain combines TRBV27 with TRBJ2-1, with a tentative D call TRBD1 (5 bases). Germline V lookup: CDR1 MNHEY, CDR2 SMNVEV (reference sequence). This CDR3 spans 15 amino acids. V lost 1 base and J lost 9, with 16 bases in between. Here the CDR3 DNA reads TGTGCCAGCAGTTTATACGGCAGGGTTTTCGGTGAGCAGTTCTTC. This translates into CASSLYGRVFGEQFF.

The gene calls are TRBV11-2 and TRBJ2-1, with D unclear. V dropped 2 bases and J dropped 0 bases, with 11 bases sitting between them. The CDR3 runs to 16 residues. The germline gives CDR1 SGHAT, CDR2 FQNNGV. CDR3 sequence (DNA): TGTGCCAGCAGCTTAATCTCGTTGAACTCCTACAATGAGCAGTTCTTC. Residues: CASSLISLNSYNEQFF. The full variable domain, with the rest looked up from reference TRBV11-2 and TRBJ2-1, is EAGVAQSPRYKIIEKRQSVAFWCNPISGHATLYWYQQILGQGPKLLIQFQNNGVVDDSQLPKDRFSAERLKGVDSTLKIQPAKLEDSAVYLCASSLISLNSYNEQFFGPGTRLTVL.

The chain recombines TRBV10-1 with TRBJ1-3; D is undetermined. Trimming took 4 bases from V and 0 from J, leaving 7 bases between them. Per the germline V gene, CDR1 is WNHNN and CDR2 is SYGVQD (reference sequence). This CDR3 spans 14 amino acids. The CDR3 nucleotides read TGCGCCAGCAGTGCCCAGGCCTCTGGAAACACCATATATTTT. Its translation: CASSAQASGNTIYF.

The chain employs TRBV20-1 and TRBJ2-7; 9 positions match TRBD2. The CDR3 has 10 amino acids. J was trimmed by 9 bases and V by 5 bases; bases with no gene match: 2. Per germline, CDR1 DFQATT and CDR2 SNEGSKA (reference sequence). CDR3 DNA sequence: TGCAGTGCTCTGCGGGGGGGGCAGTACTTC. This translates into CSALRGGQYF.

The chain recombines TRBV30 with TRBJ2-2; 8 bases match TRBD2. Germline-derived CDR1 and CDR2 are GTSNPN and SVGIG (reference sequence). The CDR3 consists of 13 residues. V shed 3 bases, J shed 6 bases, and the junction held 3 bases outside the gene matches. The CDR3 here is CAWSYGRAGELFF. The CDR3 bases are TGTGCCTGGAGCTACGGGAGGGCCGGGGAGCTGTTTTTT.

V is TRBV18 and J is TRBJ2-7, with 10 bases fitting TRBD1. The CDR3 has 14 residues. The germline gives CDR1 KGHSH, CDR2 LQKENI. Unmatched junction bases numbered 5, after V lost 3 bases and J lost 6 bases. CDR3 in amino acids: CASSPQDRGVEQYF. CDR3 sequence (DNA): TGTGCCAGCTCACCCCAGGACAGGGGGGTCGAGCAGTACTTC.